The TCR beta chain under discussion was sequenced for a study of T cells after yellow fever vaccination. Study-level points and caveats: Subsequent booster samples again held most clones from primary vaccination (around 96% CD4, 85% to 90% CD8).

UMIs and a universal primer site were added when TCR cDNA was made by 5'RACE template switching. TCRdb fed the 5' RACE reads into MiXCR, producing one record per CDR3 protein. The data contain around 590,000 distinct CDR3 sequences, approximately 13% of them singletons. This clonotype appeared a few times. Its specificity is unknown. V was cut by 2 bases and J by 2 bases, with 15 bases left in between. CDR3 size: 16 residues. CDR1 is LGHNA, CDR2 YSLEER, per germline. This material consisted of PBMCs, taken on the day of the yellow fever booster vaccination. This clonotype was sampled from a man aged 30 to 39 who received the YFV17D yellow fever vaccine. The gene calls are TRBV4-3 and TRBJ2-5; a weak D match, TRBD2 (6 bases). CDR3 nucleotide sequence: TGCGCCAGCAGCCAAAGCCGGGGGTCCGGGCAAGAGACCCAGTACTTC. Translated: CASSQSRGSGQETQYF.